This TCR beta chain appears in the sequencing data of a study of blood T cell repertoires in COVID-19. As for the study in general: T cells, B-cell-depleted T cells, or PBMCs supplied cDNA or gDNA.

With 7 bases removed from V and 10 bases from J, the gap between germline ends came to 20 bases. Germline CDR1 and CDR2: SNHLY and FYNNEI. This CDR3 spans 15 amino acids. The protocol was immunoSEQ multiplex PCR, while the TCRdb copy is restricted to in-frame clones and leaves out a portion. The repertoire holds fewer than 200,000 clones, with around 90% as singletons. The TCR originated in a man in his fifties with acute or convalescent COVID-19. What was sequenced was peripheral blood. The chain carries TRBV2 and TRBJ1-6; a weak D match, TRBD1 (5 bases). This chain's CDR3 is CASKEGSGSSSPLHF. The CDR3 DNA reads as TGTGCCAGCAAGGAGGGCTCAGGGAGCAGCTCACCCCTCCACTTT.